One TCR beta chain is described in this entry. As yet, its antigen is unknown. It was healthy bone marrow donors who served as donors. This sample was included in a study of cytomegalovirus exposure and HLA in healthy donors. Regarding the study as a whole: A missense DCLRE1C variant was associated with V- and J-gene trimming of TCR beta chains in a later analysis, and an independent cohort replicated the association. Later analysis reportedly placed an Asian-associated ancestry cluster below the approximately 680-donor mean in N-insertions.

Germline CDR1 is SNHLY and CDR2 is FYNNEI. This CDR3 comprises 14 residues. Use of 60 Vbeta and 13 Jbeta primers characterized the PCR. Only in-frame clones appear in the TCRdb table, and some are missing; sequencing was by immunoSEQ multiplex PCR. The table has fewer than 150,000 clones, about 73% seen once. This clonotype was sampled from a woman between 35 and 50 years old in good health and CMV-seronegative. This chain connects TRBV2 to TRBJ2-5; 9 bases agree with TRBD2. The DNA end is more similar to TRBJ2-7, so the J call may be wrong. Source material: PBMCs. CDR3 loop: CASSLAGRDYEQYF. CDR3 nucleotides: TGTGCCAGCAGCCTAGCGGGGAGGGACTACGAGCAGTACTTC.